This is a list of T cell receptor beta chains from one sample in a study of vaccination and CD4 T cells after COVID-19. These TCRs' antigens remain unknown. TCRdb processed the PCR reads anew with MiXCR; each CDR3 protein has one entry. The top ten hold roughly 28% of the sample, which has over 10,000 distinct CDR3 sequences, roughly 54% seen once. Sequenced material: CD4+ T cells from blood, cultured in vitro. Source of these receptors: a human donor who had recovered from COVID-19. CDR3s include the opening cysteine and the closing phenylalanine or tryptophan. A D gene is named only where the DNA matches it firmly. Not every row has a clone size; where given, it reads once, few, many or a size class.

clone size,CDR3 length,V gene,D gene,J gene,CDR3 protein,CDR3 DNA
-,14,TRBV19,-,TRBJ2-3,CASSSVRGVDTQYF,TGTGCCAGTAGTTCCGTTCGAGGCGTGGATACGCAGTATTTT
-,19,TRBV6-1,TRBD1,TRBJ1-6,CASSSGGGRQGDYNSPLHF,TGTGCCAGCAGCTCCGGGGGGGGGAGGCAGGGGGATTATAATTCACCCCTCCACTTT
-,16,TRBV6-2/TRBV6-3,-,TRBJ1-2,CASSSTGSGVNYGYTF,TGTGCCAGCAGTTCTACGGGGAGTGGGGTTAACTATGGCTACACCTTC
-,15,TRBV7-2,TRBD1,TRBJ2-7,CASSSSGDRNYEQYF,TGTGCCAGCAGCTCTTCCGGGGACAGGAACTACGAGCAGTACTTC
few,15,TRBV19,TRBD1,TRBJ1-5,CASSTGQGVNQPQHF,TGTGCCAGTAGTACCGGACAGGGGGTCAATCAGCCCCAGCATTTT
-,14,TRBV28,-,TRBJ2-3,CASSEPQGTDTQYF,TGTGCCAGCAGTGAGCCACAGGGCACAGATACGCAGTATTTT
hyperexpanded,15,TRBV27,TRBD1,TRBJ1-2,CASSFRDRGRSGYTF,TGTGCCAGCAGTTTCCGGGACAGGGGGCGAAGTGGCTACACCTTC
-,16,TRBV14,TRBD1,TRBJ1-3,CASTQGGGRGGNTIYF,TGTGCCAGCACCCAGGGAGGGGGCCGTGGCGGAAACACCATATATTTT
-,13,TRBV25-1,TRBD1,TRBJ2-7,CASSGRDSYEQYF,TGTGCCAGCAGTGGACGGGACAGCTACGAGCAGTACTTC
-,16,TRBV14,TRBD2,TRBJ2-5,CASSLHRAGGRETQYF,TGTGCCAGCAGCCTACACCGAGCGGGGGGTCGGGAGACCCAGTACTTC
-,14,TRBV20-1,-,TRBJ2-7,CSARTRQRSYEQYF,TGCAGTGCTAGGACACGCCAAAGATCCTACGAGCAGTACTTC
-,13,TRBV20-1,-,TRBJ2-3,CSARASGWDTQYF,TGCAGTGCTAGAGCGTCAGGGTGGGATACGCAGTATTTT
-,15,TRBV11-2,TRBD2,TRBJ2-1,CASSLQRGSLSEQFF,TGTGCCAGCAGCTTACAGCGGGGGTCTTTATCAGAGCAGTTCTTC
-,8,TRBV7-6,-,TRBJ1-1,CATSEAFF,TGTGCCACCTCTGAAGCTTTCTTT
-,13,TRBV15,TRBD1,TRBJ1-1,CATSGSRTGEAFF,TGTGCCACCAGCGGCAGTCGGACAGGGGAAGCTTTCTTT
-,13,TRBV7-2,-,TRBJ2-7,CASSPDSSAEQYF,TGTGCCAGCAGCCCGGACAGTTCCGCCGAGCAGTACTTC
few,15,TRBV10-3,TRBD2,TRBJ2-1,CAISDRTSGSNEQFF,TGTGCCATCAGTGACCGGACTAGCGGGAGTAATGAGCAGTTCTTC
-,12,TRBV15,-,TRBJ1-1,CATSRARTEAFF,TGTGCCACCAGCAGAGCGCGAACTGAAGCTTTCTTT
few,14,TRBV15,TRBD2,TRBJ2-2,CATSRGGSTGELFF,TGTGCCACCAGCCGGGGGGGAAGCACCGGGGAGCTGTTTTTT
-,14,TRBV6-2/TRBV6-3,-,TRBJ1-5,CASSLRPSNQPQHF,TGTGCCAGCAGCCTACGACCCTCGAATCAGCCCCAGCATTTT
-,12,TRBV30,-,TRBJ1-2,CAWSMSQGGYTF,TGTGCCTGGAGTATGAGTCAGGGTGGCTACACCTTC
-,14,TRBV19,-,TRBJ1-5,CASSSWRVNQPQHF,TGTGCCAGTAGTAGCTGGCGTGTTAATCAGCCCCAGCATTTT
once,14,TRBV19,TRBD1,TRBJ2-1,CATLGTGGYNEQFF,TGTGCCACCCTCGGGACAGGGGGCTACAATGAGCAGTTCTTC
-,15,TRBV2,TRBD1,TRBJ1-2,CASRRSGQGTYGYTF,TGTGCCAGCAGAAGATCGGGACAGGGGACCTATGGCTACACCTTC
-,12,TRBV12-3/TRBV12-4,-,TRBJ2-3,CASSPDRHTQYF,TGTGCCAGCAGTCCAGACAGGCACACGCAGTATTTT
-,14,TRBV6-1,-,TRBJ1-5,CASSLSGSNQPQHF,TGTGCCAGCAGTCTCTCGGGCAGCAATCAGCCCCAGCATTTT
few,14,TRBV19,TRBD1,TRBJ1-2,CASSINRGGYGYTF,TGTGCCAGTAGTATCAACAGGGGTGGCTATGGCTACACCTTC
-,14,TRBV20-1,TRBD1,TRBJ1-2,CSAINPGQLYGYTF,TGCAGTGCTATAAACCCGGGACAGCTTTATGGCTACACCTTC
-,13,TRBV10-2,-,TRBJ1-2,CASSESPKDGYTF,TGCGCCAGCAGTGAGTCCCCGAAGGATGGCTACACCTTC
-,15,TRBV7-9,-,TRBJ2-7,CASSSSGTGTYEQYF,TGTGCCAGCAGCTCTAGCGGGACAGGGACCTACGAGCAGTACTTC
-,12,TRBV20-1,TRBD1,TRBJ2-7,CSATGTAYEQYF,TGCAGTGCGACAGGGACCGCTTACGAGCAGTACTTC
-,16,TRBV10-3,-,TRBJ2-1,CAISETRGGGGNEQFF,TGTGCCATCAGTGAAACCCGTGGCGGCGGAGGAAATGAGCAGTTCTTC
-,15,TRBV10-3,-,TRBJ2-3,CAISVGTASTDTQYF,TGTGCCATCAGTGTCGGGACGGCGAGCACAGATACGCAGTATTTT
-,17,TRBV27,TRBD1,TRBJ1-1,CASVSTGTGGRRTEAFF,TGTGCCAGCGTATCGACCGGGACAGGGGGCAGGAGGACTGAAGCTTTCTTT
few,11,TRBV6-1,-,TRBJ1-5,CATRAPGPQHF,TGTGCCACAAGGGCTCCCGGGCCCCAGCATTTT
-,16,TRBV7-2,-,TRBJ1-1,CASSLVGSAGLAEAFF,TGTGCCAGCAGCTTAGTGGGTAGCGCGGGCTTGGCTGAAGCTTTCTTT
-,15,TRBV18,-,TRBJ2-6,CASSPRSGGANVLTF,TGTGCCAGCTCACCAAGGTCGGGAGGGGCCAACGTCCTGACTTTC
-,15,TRBV7-2,-,TRBJ2-1,CASSLDSNSYNEQFF,TGTGCCAGCAGCTTAGATTCGAACTCCTACAATGAGCAGTTCTTC
few,14,TRBV21-1,-,TRBJ2-7,CARGGRGGYYEQYF,TGTGCCAGGGGGGGCCGAGGGGGATACTACGAGCAGTACTTC
-,15,TRBV6-5,TRBD2,TRBJ2-2,CASSYASGMSGELFF,TGTGCCAGCAGTTACGCTAGCGGGATGAGCGGGGAGCTGTTTTTT
-,14,TRBV4-3,-,TRBJ1-2,CASSQDPRYYGYTF,TGCGCCAGCAGCCAAGATCCGAGGTACTATGGCTACACCTTC
-,14,TRBV12-5,TRBD2,TRBJ2-5,CASAESGGGKTQYF,TGTGCTAGTGCCGAAAGCGGGGGGGGTAAAACCCAGTACTTC
-,11,TRBV20-1,-,TRBJ2-3,CSVPFGDTQYF,TGCAGTGTTCCATTCGGGGATACGCAGTATTTT
-,13,TRBV7-7,-,TRBJ2-5,CASSRSSQETQYF,TGTGCTAGCAGCCGATCATCCCAAGAGACCCAGTACTTC
-,15,TRBV7-2,TRBD1,TRBJ1-4,CASSHKGAPNEKLFF,TGTGCCAGTAGCCATAAGGGGGCCCCTAATGAAAAACTGTTTTTT
-,12,TRBV20-1,TRBD1,TRBJ1-5,CSANRGDQPQHF,TGCAGTGCTAACAGGGGTGATCAGCCCCAGCATTTT
-,12,TRBV28,-,TRBJ1-5,CASGLGLQPQHF,TGTGCCAGCGGGTTGGGGTTGCAGCCCCAGCATTTT
few,17,TRBV21-1,-,TRBJ1-2,CASSKVPLREINYGYTF,TGTGCCAGCAGCAAAGTCCCACTCCGGGAGATTAACTATGGCTACACCTTC
-,13,TRBV6-1,-,TRBJ1-2,CASGITANYGYTF,TGTGCCAGCGGTATTACAGCAAACTATGGCTACACCTTC
-,14,TRBV11-3,TRBD2,TRBJ2-7,CASSLSRSGGEQYF,TGTGCCAGCAGCTTATCCCGGAGCGGGGGCGAGCAGTACTTC
few,14,TRBV20-1,TRBD1,TRBJ1-5,CSARDRTSNQPQHF,TGCAGTGCGCGGGACAGAACGAGCAATCAGCCCCAGCATTTT
-,16,TRBV11-2,-,TRBJ1-6,CASSLPGGADNSPLHF,TGTGCCAGCAGCCTACCCGGGGGGGCAGACAATTCACCCCTCCACTTT
-,11,TRBV20-1,-,TRBJ2-5,CSARPQETQYF,TGCAGTGCTAGGCCCCAGGAGACCCAGTACTTC
-,13,TRBV20-1,TRBD1,TRBJ1-5,CSATGQVNQPQHF,TGCAGTGCCACGGGACAGGTTAATCAGCCCCAGCATTTT
once,14,TRBV20-1,TRBD2,TRBJ2-7,CSASGLAGGNEQYF,TGCAGTGCTTCAGGACTAGCGGGGGGAAACGAGCAGTACTTC
few,12,TRBV6-1,-,TRBJ1-1,CASRQPNTEAFF,TGTGCCAGCAGACAACCGAACACTGAAGCTTTCTTT